This T cell receptor (beta chain) was documented in a study of T cells in Graves' hyperthyroidism and ophthalmopathy. The authors took PBMCs from roughly 9.7 ml fresh peripheral blood. RNA transcripts yielded amplified TCR beta CDR3 regions. The HTBI primer set drove a first-round RT-PCR of the TCR CDR3. MiXCR was run by TCRdb on the multiplex PCR reads, yielding one entry per CDR3 protein. The sample contains 300,000 to 400,000 distinct CDR3 sequences, about 14% of which appear only once. In this sample, this clonotype turned up many times. The junction had 8 bases not matched to a gene; V was cut back by 2 bases and J by 5 bases. CDR3 length: 16 amino acids. The germline V gene encodes CDR1 MNHNS and CDR2 SASEGT.

Sequenced: blood. V is TRBV6-1 and J is TRBJ2-5; TRBD1 agrees at 10 bases. The sequence came from a young woman with Graves' hyperthyroidism. The CDR3 nucleotides read TGTGCCAGCAGTGAAAGACCGACAGGGGGCTTGGAGACCCAGTACTTC. It is translated as CASSERPTGGLETQYF.